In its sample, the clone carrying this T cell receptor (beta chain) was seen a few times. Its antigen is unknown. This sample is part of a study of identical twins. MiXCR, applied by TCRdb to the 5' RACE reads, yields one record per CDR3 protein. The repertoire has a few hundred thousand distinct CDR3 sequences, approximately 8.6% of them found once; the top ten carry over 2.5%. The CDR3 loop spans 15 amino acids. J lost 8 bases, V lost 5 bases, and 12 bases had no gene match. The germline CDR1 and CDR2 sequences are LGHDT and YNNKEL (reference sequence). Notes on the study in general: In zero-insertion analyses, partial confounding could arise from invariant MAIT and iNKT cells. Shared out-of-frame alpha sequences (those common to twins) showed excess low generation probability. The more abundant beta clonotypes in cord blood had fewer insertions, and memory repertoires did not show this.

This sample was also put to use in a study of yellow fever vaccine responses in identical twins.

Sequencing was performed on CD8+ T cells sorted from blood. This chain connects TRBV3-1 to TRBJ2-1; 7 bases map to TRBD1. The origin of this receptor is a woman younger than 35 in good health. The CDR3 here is CASSGDRVTGDEQFF. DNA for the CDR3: TGTGCCAGCAGCGGAGACAGGGTTACCGGTGATGAGCAGTTCTTC.